The clone carrying this T cell receptor (beta chain) was detected many times. Its antigen is still unknown. Template material for amplifying TCR beta CDR3 regions consisted of RNA transcripts. The HTBI set primed first-round TCR CDR3 RT-PCR. MiXCR was run by TCRdb on the multiplex PCR reads, yielding one entry per CDR3 protein. The data hold about 500,000 distinct CDR3 sequences, with approximately 16% observed a single time. Uncontrolled infections, other autoimmune diseases, pregnancy or lactation led to exclusion of patients. The sample is drawn from a study of T cells in Graves' hyperthyroidism and ophthalmopathy. Findings and caveats of the study: Most expanded thyroid clonotypes above 0.001 also appeared in blood.

The sequence derives from a woman aged 25 to 45 with Graves' ophthalmopathy. The sequenced sample consisted of blood.

CDR3 sequence: CASSFDLLRRNEQFF. The CDR3 DNA reads TGTGCCAGCAGCTTTGACCTGTTACGTCGTAATGAGCAGTTCTTC. V and J are TRBV11-2 and TRBJ2-1; no clear D gene. This CDR3 contains 15 residues. The germline V and J ends were trimmed by 3 bases and 7 bases, with 16 bases remaining between them. Germline CDR1 is SGHAT and CDR2 is FQNNGV. The whole variable domain, remainder taken from reference TRBV11-2 and TRBJ2-1, is EAGVAQSPRYKIIEKRQSVAFWCNPISGHATLYWYQQILGQGPKLLIQFQNNGVVDDSQLPKDRFSAERLKGVDSTLKIQPAKLEDSAVYLCASSFDLLRRNEQFFGPGTRLTVL.